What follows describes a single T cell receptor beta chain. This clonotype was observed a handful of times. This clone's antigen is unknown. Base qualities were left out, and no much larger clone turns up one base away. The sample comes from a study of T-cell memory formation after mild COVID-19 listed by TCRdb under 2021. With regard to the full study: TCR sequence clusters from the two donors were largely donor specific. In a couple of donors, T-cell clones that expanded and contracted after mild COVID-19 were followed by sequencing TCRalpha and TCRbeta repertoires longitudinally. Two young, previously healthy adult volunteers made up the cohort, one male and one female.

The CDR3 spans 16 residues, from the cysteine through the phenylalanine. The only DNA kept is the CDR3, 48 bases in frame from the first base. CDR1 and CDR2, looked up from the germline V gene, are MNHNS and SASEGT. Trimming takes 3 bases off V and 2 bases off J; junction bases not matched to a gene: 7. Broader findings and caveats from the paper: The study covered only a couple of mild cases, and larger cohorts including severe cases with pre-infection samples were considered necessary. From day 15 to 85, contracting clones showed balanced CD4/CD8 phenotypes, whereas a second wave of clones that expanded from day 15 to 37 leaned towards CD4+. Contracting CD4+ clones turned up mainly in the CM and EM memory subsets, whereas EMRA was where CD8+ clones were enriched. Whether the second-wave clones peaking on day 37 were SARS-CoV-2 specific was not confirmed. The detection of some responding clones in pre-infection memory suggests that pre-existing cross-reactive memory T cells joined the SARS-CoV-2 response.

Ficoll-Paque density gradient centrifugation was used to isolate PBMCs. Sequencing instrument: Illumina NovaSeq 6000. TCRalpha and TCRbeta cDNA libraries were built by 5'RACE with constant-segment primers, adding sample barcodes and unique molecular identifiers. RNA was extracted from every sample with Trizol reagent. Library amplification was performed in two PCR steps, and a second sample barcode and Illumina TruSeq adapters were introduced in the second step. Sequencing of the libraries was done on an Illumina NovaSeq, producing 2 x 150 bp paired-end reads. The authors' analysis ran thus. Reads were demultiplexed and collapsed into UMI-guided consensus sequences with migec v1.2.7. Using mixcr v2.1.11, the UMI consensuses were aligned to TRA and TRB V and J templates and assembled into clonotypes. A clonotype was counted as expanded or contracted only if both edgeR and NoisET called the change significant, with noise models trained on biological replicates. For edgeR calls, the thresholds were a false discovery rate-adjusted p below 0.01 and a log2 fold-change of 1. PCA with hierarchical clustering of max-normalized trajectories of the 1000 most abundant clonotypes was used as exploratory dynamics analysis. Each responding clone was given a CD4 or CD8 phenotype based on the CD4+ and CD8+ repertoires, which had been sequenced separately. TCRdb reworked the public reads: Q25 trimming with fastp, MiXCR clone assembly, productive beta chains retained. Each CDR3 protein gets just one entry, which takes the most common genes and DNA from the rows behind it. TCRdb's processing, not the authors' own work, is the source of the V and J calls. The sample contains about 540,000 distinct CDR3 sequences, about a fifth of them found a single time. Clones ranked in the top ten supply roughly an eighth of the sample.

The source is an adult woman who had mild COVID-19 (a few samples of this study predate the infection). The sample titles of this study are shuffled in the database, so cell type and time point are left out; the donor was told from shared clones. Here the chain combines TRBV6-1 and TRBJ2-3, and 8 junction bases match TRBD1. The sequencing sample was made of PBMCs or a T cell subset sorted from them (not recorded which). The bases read TGTGCCAGCAGTGAGGGGACAGGCGGGAACACAGATACGCAGTATTTT. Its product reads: CASSEGTGGNTDTQYF.